Listed below are T cell receptor beta chains from one sample, sequenced in a study of shared clonotypes between healthy human individuals. The method was immunoSEQ multiplex PCR; TCRdb's version includes in-frame clones alone and lacks a portion of them. The sample consists of about 470,000 clones, about 85% of them appearing once. Sequenced: PBMCs. The receptor source for this set is a woman aged 40 to 50 in good health. Some clones in this sample may be carry-over from other donors' samples. Both conserved end residues are trimmed from each CDR3. D genes are given only for firm matches.

TRBV6-4,TRBD2,ASTPESGRTYNEQF
TRBV7-2,-,ASSFTENLAKNIQY
TRBV10-2,TRBD2,ASTSGRATPWETQY
TRBV19,-,ASSITGWDVLT
TRBV5-5,-,ASSVSGLRTGELF
TRBV2,TRBD2,ASSGLAGGGTDTQY
TRBV7-3,-,ASSLMGATTGELF
TRBV5-4,-,ASSLTQYQNEQF
TRBV5-1,TRBD2,ASSSAGSGSADTQY
TRBV19,TRBD1,ASSENRAGTEF
TRBV6-5,-,ASSTSPLAGDEQY
TRBV5-1,-,ASSLNVATEAF
TRBV2,-,ASKWGGGRNTEAF
TRBV7-9,-,ASSLDGETQY
TRBV9,TRBD2,ASSRKTSGETGQQF
TRBV5-1,TRBD2,ASSRQASGSSYNEQF
TRBV5-4,-,ASNRGGDNYNEQF
TRBV11-3,-,ASSLDSYGYT
TRBV19,-,ASSIGGSQETQY
TRBV10-3,-,AISESHRDQPQH
TRBV7-9,TRBD1,ASSLTRDRGTEAF
TRBV7-9,-,ASNLQGNYGYT
TRBV19,TRBD2,ASSIRHGASGLYNEQF
TRBV5-4,TRBD2,ASSSSGSSYNEQF
TRBV2,TRBD2,ASRGTSGIPPTQY
TRBV6-4,-,ASTRGGLADSYEQY